One and the same sample provided the 25 T cell receptor beta chains below, sequenced in a study of blood T cell repertoires in COVID-19. Produced via immunoSEQ multiplex PCR; TCRdb's table is partial and in-frame only. This table has 150,000 to 200,000 clones, roughly 85% appearing once. Sequencing input: peripheral blood. Source of these receptors: a man aged 55 to 70 with acute or convalescent COVID-19.

The CDR3, as DNA: TGCGCCAGCGCGGACAGGGTCAGCAATCAGCCCCAGCATTTT. Residues: CASADRVSNQPQHF. The rearrangement uses TRBV10-2 and TRBJ1-5; 8 nucleotides match TRBD1. The germline gives CDR1 WSHSY, CDR2 SAAADI. The CDR3 is 14 amino acids. V shed 8 bases and J 1 base; nucleotides not matched to a gene: 4.

The chain carries TRBV7-8 and TRBJ1-1; D not certain. V was cut by 3 bases and J by 0 bases, with 11 bases left in between. The CDR3 consists of 15 residues. Per the germline V gene, CDR1 is SGHVS and CDR2 is FQNEAQ. The CDR3, as DNA: TGTGCCAGCAGCTTTACCCGGAGATTGAACACTGAAGCTTTCTTT. It is translated as CASSFTRRLNTEAFF. Filled out from reference TRBV7-8 and TRBJ1-1, the complete variable domain reads GAGVSQSPRYKVAKRGQDVALRCDPISGHVSLFWYQQALGQGPEFLTYFQNEAQLDKSGLPSDRFFAERPEGSVSTLKIQRTQQEDSAVYLCASSFTRRLNTEAFFGQGTRLTVV.

V is TRBV28 and J is TRBJ2-7, with 7 bases fitting TRBD2. V lost 3 bases, J lost 11 bases, and 13 bases stayed unmatched. The CDR3 is made up of 14 amino acids. Germline V lookup: CDR1 MDHEN, CDR2 SYDVKM. CDR3: CASSFGLVRGGKYF. DNA of the CDR3: TGTGCCAGCAGTTTCGGATTGGTTAGGGGAGGGAAGTACTTC.

J is TRBJ2-1 and V is TRBV5-1, with D perhaps TRBD2 (6 bases). CDR1 is SGHRS, CDR2 YFSETQ, per germline. V dropped 3 bases and J dropped 7 bases, with 17 bases sitting between them. The CDR3 runs 15 residues. The chain's CDR3 is CASSSHSGTPNEQFF. The CDR3, as DNA: TGCGCCAGCAGCTCCCATTCCGGGACTCCTAATGAGCAGTTCTTC.

This chain uses TRBV19 with TRBJ2-7; 10 nucleotides line up with TRBD1. There are 12 residues in the CDR3. From germline, CDR1 is LNHDA and CDR2 SQIVND (reference sequence). V shed 9 bases, J shed 10 bases, and the junction held 9 bases outside the gene matches. CDR3 residues: CASRDRGEVQYF. The CDR3 nucleotides read TGTGCCAGCCGGGACAGGGGCGAAGTTCAGTACTTC. Full variable domain (outside the CDR3, taken from reference TRBV19 and TRBJ2-7): DGGITQSPKYLFRKEGQNVTLSCEQNLNHDAMYWYRQDPGQGLRLIYYSQIVNDFQKGDIAEGYSVSREKKESFPLTVTSAQKNPTAFYLCASRDRGEVQYFGPGTRLTVT.

V gene TRBV5-1 combines with J gene TRBJ2-7; 7 bases align to TRBD1. Germline values: CDR1 SGHRS, CDR2 YFSETQ. Trimming removed 0 bases from V and 3 bases from J; junction bases left unmatched: 3. This CDR3 is 14 amino acids long. Here the CDR3 DNA reads TGCGCCAGCAGCTTGGAATGGGACAGCTACGAGCAGTACTTC. It translates to CASSLEWDSYEQYF.

This chain joins TRBV28 and TRBJ2-7; D perhaps matches TRBD1 (6 bases). Germline CDR1 reads MDHEN; CDR2 reads SYDVKM. Trimming pared 5 bases from V and 0 bases from J, leaving 8 bases between. CDR3 length equals 13 residues. CDR3 sequence (DNA): TGTGCCAGCAGTCAGGGGAGCTCCTACGAGCAGTACTTC. It specifies CASSQGSSYEQYF.

The CDR3 bases are TGTGCCAGCACCGTCGTTCGAGGGGGGGCCAACGTCCTGACTTTC. Residues: CASTVVRGGANVLTF. The V and J genes are TRBV6-5 and TRBJ2-6; a possible D gene is TRBD2 (5 bases). Germline V CDR1 and CDR2: MNHEY, SVGAGI. There are 15 residues in the CDR3. V dropped 7 bases and J dropped 4 bases, with 14 bases sitting between them.

This chain joins TRBV27 and TRBJ2-2; D perhaps matches TRBD1 (6 bases). V gave up 5 bases and J gave up 4 bases, with 17 bases separating them. Germline V CDR1 and CDR2: MNHEY, SMNVEV (reference sequence). The CDR3 extends over 16 amino acids. Here the CDR3 DNA reads TGTGCCAGCAGTCCCGGACAGATAAGGGGCACCGGGGAGCTGTTTTTT. It codes for CASSPGQIRGTGELFF.

The rearrangement joins TRBV11-3 to TRBJ1-1; D may be TRBD1 (6 bases). V was pared by 2 bases and J by 1 base, with 11 bases between. This CDR3 region has 15 residues. Germline CDR1 is SGHNT and CDR2 is YENEEA. This CDR3 is CASSLYREGNTEAFF. The DNA of the CDR3 is TGTGCCAGCAGCTTATACAGGGAGGGGAACACTGAAGCTTTCTTT.

This clone was seen a handful of times. This chain links TRBV2 with TRBJ1-6; D gene unclear. The CDR3 is 13 amino acids. The germline CDR1 and CDR2 sequences are SNHLY and FYNNEI. The ends were cut back, 8 bases at V and 9 bases at J, with 14 bases in the middle. The CDR3 sequence is CASAGGPGSPLHF. The CDR3 DNA is TGTGCCAGCGCTGGAGGGCCCGGTTCACCCCTCCACTTT.

This clone occurred once. Other DNA sequences of this sample code for an identical CDR3. This chain links TRBV7-9 with TRBJ2-1; D possibly corresponds to TRBD2 (6 bases). Germline values: CDR1 SEHNR, CDR2 FQNEAQ (reference sequence). CDR3 size: 14 residues. Trimming shortened V by 0 bases and J by 6 bases, and 9 bases separated the two germline ends. CDR3 nucleotides: TGTGCCAGCAGCTTAGCCGGGGGTGGCAATGAGCAGTTCTTC. It is translated as CASSLAGGGNEQFF.

The chain carries TRBV28 and TRBJ1-3; D remains ambiguous. The germline CDR1 and CDR2 sequences are MDHEN and SYDVKM. This CDR3 has 14 amino acids. Trimming shortened V by 2 bases and J by 4 bases, and 9 bases separated the two germline ends. CDR3 DNA sequence: TGTGCCAGCAGTTTAGGGCAATGGGGAAACACCATATATTTT. Its translation: CASSLGQWGNTIYF.

The rearrangement joins TRBV3-1 (or the pseudogene TRBV3-2) to TRBJ2-1, with 9 bases that match TRBD1. CDR1 is LGHDT, CDR2 YNNKEL, per germline (reference sequence). The CDR3 is 14 amino acids. The V and J ends lost 3 bases and 7 bases, in that order; junction bases with no gene match: 4. The CDR3 nucleotides are TGTGCCAGCAGCCAGCTGGACAGGGGTAATGAGCAGTTCTTC. Protein product: CASSQLDRGNEQFF.

The chain joins TRBV19 to TRBJ1-3; 7 nucleotides agree with TRBD1. Germline assignment: CDR1 LNHDA and CDR2 SQIVND (reference sequence). The CDR3 spans 14 residues. The V and J ends lost 6 bases and 1 base, in that order; junction bases with no gene match: 3. Here the CDR3 reads CASRLQGSGNTIYF. The CDR3 nucleotides are TGTGCCAGTAGGCTACAGGGGTCTGGAAACACCATATATTTT.

The gene calls are TRBV6-5 and TRBJ2-4; no clear D. This CDR3 spans 13 amino acids. The germline CDR1 and CDR2 sequences are MNHEY and SVGAGI. The V and J ends lost 5 bases and 8 bases respectively, with 13 bases between them. CDR3 sequence: CASSSVQLDIQYF. The CDR3 DNA reads TGTGCCAGCAGTAGCGTCCAATTGGACATTCAGTACTTC.

The chain is built from TRBV27 and TRBJ1-1, with 10 bases matching TRBD1. The trim removed 7 bases at V and 1 base at J, leaving 3 bases unmatched. There are 14 residues in the CDR3. Germline V gene sequence: CDR1 MNHEY, CDR2 SMNVEV (reference sequence). The DNA of the CDR3 is TGTGCCAGCACGCGGGACAGGGGGAACACTGAAGCTTTCTTT. Encoded protein: CASTRDRGNTEAFF.

Details on this clone: Other DNA sequences in the sample encode the same CDR3. The chain has TRBV3-1 (or the pseudogene TRBV3-2) and TRBJ1-2, with D possibly being TRBD1 (6 bases). Germline V gene lookup returns CDR1 LGHDT and CDR2 YNNKEL (reference sequence). Trimming cost V 0 bases and J 7 bases, with 12 bases left between them. CDR3 length: 14 amino acids. CDR3 DNA: TGTGCCAGCAGCCAAGATCGGAGGGGGGGTGGCTACACCTTC. Its protein is CASSQDRRGGGYTF.

The chain recombines TRBV30 with TRBJ1-1; D unresolved. Germline CDR1 reads GTSNPN; CDR2 reads SVGIG (reference sequence). The V end was cut by 8 bases, the J end by 5 bases, with 12 bases between. The length of the CDR3 is 11 residues. CDR3 amino acids: CAGGPGTEAFF. CDR3 coding DNA: TGTGCCGGCGGGCCTGGGACTGAAGCTTTCTTT. Using reference TRBV30 and TRBJ1-1 for the parts outside the CDR3, the full variable domain is SQTIHQWPATLVQPVGSPLSLECTVEGTSNPNLYWYRQAAGRGLQLLFYSVGIGQISSEVPQNLSASRPQDRQFILSSKKLLLSDSGFYLCAGGPGTEAFFGQGTRLTVV.

J is TRBJ1-1 and V is TRBV19; 8 bases match TRBD1. V lost 5 bases and J lost 7; bases outside the gene matches: 9. There are 14 residues in the CDR3. Germline V gives CDR1 LNHDA, CDR2 SQIVND (reference sequence). In DNA form, the CDR3 reads TGTGCCAGTAGTGAAGGACAGGGTCTCGGTGAAGCTTTCTTT. As protein: CASSEGQGLGEAFF.

V gene TRBV27 combines with J gene TRBJ1-1, with D unclear. The CDR3 has 13 residues. Germline lookup yields CDR1 MNHEY and CDR2 SMNVEV (reference sequence). Trimming took off 5 bases at V and 7 bases at J, with 14 bases between the two ends. The CDR3 DNA reads as TGTGCCAGCAGTGAAAACAGAGTAAATGAAGCTTTCTTT. This codes for CASSENRVNEAFF.

The chain employs TRBV28 and TRBJ2-6; TRBD1 agrees at 8 bases. Trimming cost V 6 bases and J 0 bases; bases outside gene matches: 10. This CDR3 is 18 amino acids long. Germline CDR1 MDHEN, CDR2 SYDVKM. The CDR3 bases are TGTGCCAGCAGCTCAGGGGGACAGGCCTACTCTGGGGCCAACGTCCTGACTTTC. Translated: CASSSGGQAYSGANVLTF.

The chain employs TRBV7-9 and TRBJ1-6; 9 nucleotides agree with TRBD1. From germline, CDR1 is SEHNR and CDR2 FQNEAQ (reference sequence). J was trimmed by 9 bases and V by 2 bases; bases with no gene match: 8. This CDR3 is built from 16 residues. This CDR3 is CASSLSYRGRGSPLHF. The CDR3 region has the DNA TGTGCCAGCAGCTTATCCTACAGGGGGCGAGGTTCACCCCTCCACTTT.

This chain links TRBV7-2 with TRBJ1-1, with TRBD1 matching over 7 bases. V trimming: 3 bases; J trimming: 6 bases; junction bases outside the gene matches: 7. This CDR3 contains 14 residues. Germline V gene sequence: CDR1 SGHTA, CDR2 FQGNSA. The CDR3 reads CASSLRQGFPEAFF. The CDR3, as DNA: TGTGCCAGCAGCTTGCGACAGGGATTCCCTGAAGCTTTCTTT.

The chain couples TRBV30 to TRBJ2-2; 7 nucleotides match TRBD1. The CDR3 totals 17 residues. V was pared by 2 bases and J by 5 bases, with 14 bases of the junction left unmatched. Looked up from germline, CDR1 is GTSNPN and CDR2 is SVGIG (reference sequence). Written as DNA, the CDR3 is TGTGCCTGGAGTTGGCTAGAGGGACAGAACTGGACCGGGGAGCTGTTTTTT. It translates to CAWSWLEGQNWTGELFF.